A single sample gave rise to the 9 T cell receptor beta chains below, sequenced in a study of cytomegalovirus exposure and HLA in healthy donors. The PCR contained 60 Vbeta and 13 Jbeta primers. TCRdb keeps only in-frame clones here, not all; method: immunoSEQ multiplex PCR. The data hold approximately 130,000 clones, with over 65% observed a single time. Material: PBMCs. All receptors come from a female donor in good health and CMV-seropositive.

This sequence joins TRBV5-4 and TRBJ2-6, with TRBD1 matching 8 bases. This CDR3 has 16 residues. Germline V gene sequence: CDR1 SGHNT, CDR2 YYREEE (reference sequence). Trimming removed 4 bases from V and 1 base from J; junction bases left unmatched: 4. The CDR3 region is CASSTGQDSGANVLTF. CDR3 coding DNA: TGTGCCAGCAGCACGGGACAGGATTCTGGGGCCAACGTCCTGACTTTC.

The chain links TRBV28 to TRBJ1-2, with 7 bases identical to TRBD1. V dropped 7 bases and J dropped 4; count of bases not matched to a gene: 9. The CDR3 consists of 14 residues. Germline V gene sequence: CDR1 MDHEN, CDR2 SYDVKM. Written as DNA, the CDR3 is TGTGCCAGCACGACAGGGTTATTGGGCTATGGCTACACCTTC. This codes for CASTTGLLGYGYTF.

This rearrangement joins TRBV28 to TRBJ1-2, with 8 bases matching TRBD1. The germline V gene has CDR1 MDHEN and CDR2 SYDVKM. The CDR3 runs 14 residues. V trimming: 2 bases; J trimming: 6 bases; junction bases outside the gene matches: 5. The CDR3: CASSLQGAADGYTF. The CDR3 nucleotides are TGTGCCAGCAGTTTACAGGGGGCGGCTGATGGCTACACCTTC.

The gene calls are TRBV6-1 and TRBJ1-3; 9 positions agree with TRBD1. Trimming took 10 bases from V and 1 from J; bases not matched to a gene: 5. CDR3 length: 14 residues. The germline gives CDR1 MNHNS, CDR2 SASEGT. CDR3 loop: CATTGTGSGNTIYF. The CDR3 DNA follows: TGTGCCACCACCGGGACAGGGTCTGGAAACACCATATATTTT.

The sample holds a few counts of this clone. The sample has other DNA sequences that encode this CDR3 too. V usage is TRBV28 and J usage is TRBJ1-1; the D is unclear. CDR1 and CDR2 (germline): MDHEN, SYDVKM. This CDR3 region has 13 residues. Trimming stripped 3 bases from V and 1 base from J, with 6 bases between. CDR3 in amino acids: CASSFLRNTEAFF. The CDR3 nucleotides read TGTGCCAGCAGTTTCTTGAGGAACACTGAAGCTTTCTTT.

The V call is TRBV7-2, the J call TRBJ2-3; tentative D call: TRBD2 (6 bases). Germline V gene data show CDR1 as SGHTA and CDR2 as FQGNSA. Trimming removed 7 bases from V and 5 bases from J, with 22 bases in between. This CDR3 has 16 amino acids. CDR3 bases: TGTGCCAGCACCAAAAGGGGAAGCGGGCGTAAAGATACGCAGTATTTT. Translating gives CASTKRGSGRKDTQYF.

The V and J genes are TRBV6-6 and TRBJ1-6; 8 bases fit TRBD1. Germline CDR1 reads MNHNY; CDR2 reads SVGAGI (reference sequence). The CDR3 consists of 15 residues. Trimming cost V 6 bases and J 8 bases; bases outside gene matches: 9. The CDR3 DNA follows: TGTGCCAGCAGACATGGACAGGGTGGTGATTCACCCCTCCACTTT. Encoded protein: CASRHGQGGDSPLHF.

This clone came up a few times. The V call is TRBV5-4, the J call TRBJ1-4; possible D gene TRBD1, 5 bases. Looked up from germline, CDR1 is SGHNT and CDR2 is YYREEE (reference sequence). The CDR3 has 16 residues. V was trimmed by 3 bases and J by 4 bases, leaving 16 bases between them. The CDR3 region is CASSSGGAGINEKLFF. CDR3 nucleotide sequence: TGTGCCAGCAGCTCGGGAGGGGCAGGTATTAATGAAAAACTGTTTTTT.

The gene calls are TRBV4-1 and TRBJ2-1, with 11 bases identical to TRBD2. CDR3 size: 15 residues. Germline V gene lookup returns CDR1 MGHRA and CDR2 YSYEKL. J lost 7 bases, V lost 6 bases, and 8 bases had no gene match. In nucleotides, the CDR3 is TGCGCCAGCAGGTTGACTAGCGGGAATCGAAATGAGCAGTTCTTC. Translation: CASRLTSGNRNEQFF.